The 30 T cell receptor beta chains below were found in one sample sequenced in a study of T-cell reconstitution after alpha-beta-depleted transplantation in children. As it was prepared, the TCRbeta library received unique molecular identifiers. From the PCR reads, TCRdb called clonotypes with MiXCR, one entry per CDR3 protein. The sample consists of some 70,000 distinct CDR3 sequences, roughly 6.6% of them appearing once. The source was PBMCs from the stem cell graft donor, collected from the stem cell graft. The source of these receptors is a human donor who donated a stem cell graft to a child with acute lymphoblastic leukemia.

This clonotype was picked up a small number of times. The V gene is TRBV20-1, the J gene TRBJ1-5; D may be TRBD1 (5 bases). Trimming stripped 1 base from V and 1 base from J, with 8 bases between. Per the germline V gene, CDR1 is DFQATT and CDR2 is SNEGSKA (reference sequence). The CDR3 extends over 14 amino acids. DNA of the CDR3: TGCAGTGCTAGAGGGGGCAGGAGCAATCAGCCCCAGCATTTT. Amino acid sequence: CSARGGRSNQPQHF.

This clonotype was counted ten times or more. CDR3 nucleotide sequence: TGTGCCAGCAGTCTGATGACAGCCTATAATTCACCCCTCCACTTT. Its protein product is CASSLMTAYNSPLHF. The rearrangement links TRBV25-1 to TRBJ1-6; possibly TRBD1 for D (5 bases). Trimming took 5 bases from V and 2 from J, leaving 10 bases between them. Germline values: CDR1 MGHDK, CDR2 SYGVNS. This CDR3 comprises 15 residues.

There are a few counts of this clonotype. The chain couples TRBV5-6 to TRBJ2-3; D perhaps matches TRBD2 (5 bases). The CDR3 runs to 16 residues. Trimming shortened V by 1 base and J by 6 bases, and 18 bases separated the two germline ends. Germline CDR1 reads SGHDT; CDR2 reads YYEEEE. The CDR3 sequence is CASSLYLWQDSDTQYF. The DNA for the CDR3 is TGTGCCAGCAGCTTGTACCTTTGGCAGGACTCCGATACGCAGTATTTT.

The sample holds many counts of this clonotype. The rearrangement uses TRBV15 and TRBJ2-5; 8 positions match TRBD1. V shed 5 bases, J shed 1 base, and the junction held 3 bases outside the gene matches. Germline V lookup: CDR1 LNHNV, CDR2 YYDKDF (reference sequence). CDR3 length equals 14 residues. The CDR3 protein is CATSRDRSQETQYF. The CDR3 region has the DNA TGTGCCACCAGCCGGGACAGGAGCCAAGAGACCCAGTACTTC.

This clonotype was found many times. The CDR3, as DNA: TGTGCCAGCAGCCGCCGACAGGGGGCCGGGGCTAATGAAAAACTGTTTTTT. Residues: CASSRRQGAGANEKLFF. The rearrangement joins TRBV3-1 to TRBJ1-4; 10 positions match TRBD1. Germline loops: CDR1 LGHDT, CDR2 YNNKEL (reference sequence). The ends lost 4 bases at V and 3 bases at J; junction bases unmatched: 8. The CDR3 has 17 amino acids.

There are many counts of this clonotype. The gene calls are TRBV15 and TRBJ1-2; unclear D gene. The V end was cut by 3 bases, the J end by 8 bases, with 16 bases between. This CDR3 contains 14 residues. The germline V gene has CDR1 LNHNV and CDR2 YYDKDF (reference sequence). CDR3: CATSSRATMEGYTF. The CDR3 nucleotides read TGTGCCACCAGCAGCCGGGCCACGATGGAGGGCTACACCTTC.

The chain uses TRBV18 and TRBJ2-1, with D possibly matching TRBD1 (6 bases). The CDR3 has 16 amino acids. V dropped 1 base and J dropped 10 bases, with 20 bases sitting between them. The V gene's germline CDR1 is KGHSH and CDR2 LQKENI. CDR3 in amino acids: CASSPLYRADQLEQFF. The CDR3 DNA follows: TGTGCCAGCTCACCACTGTACAGGGCCGATCAATTAGAGCAGTTCTTC.

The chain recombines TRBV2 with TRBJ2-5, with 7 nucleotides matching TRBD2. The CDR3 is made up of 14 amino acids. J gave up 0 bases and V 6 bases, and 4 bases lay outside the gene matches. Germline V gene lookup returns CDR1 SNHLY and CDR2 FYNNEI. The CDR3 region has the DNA TGTGCCAGCAGGGGGGGGGTTTACCAAGAGACCCAGTACTTC. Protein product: CASRGGVYQETQYF.

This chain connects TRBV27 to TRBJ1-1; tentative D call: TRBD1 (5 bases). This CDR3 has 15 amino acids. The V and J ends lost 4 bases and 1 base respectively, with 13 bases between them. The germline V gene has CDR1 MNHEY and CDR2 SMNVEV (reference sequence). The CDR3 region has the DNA TGTGCCAGCAGTTCGTGGGGACGGGGGAACACTGAAGCTTTCTTT. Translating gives CASSSWGRGNTEAFF.

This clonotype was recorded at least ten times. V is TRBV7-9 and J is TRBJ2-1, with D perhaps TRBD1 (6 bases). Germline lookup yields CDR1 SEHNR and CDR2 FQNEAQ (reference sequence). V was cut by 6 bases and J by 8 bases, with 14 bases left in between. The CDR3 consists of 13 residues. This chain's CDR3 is CASSPGVVHEQFF. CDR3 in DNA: TGTGCCAGCAGTCCAGGGGTTGTTCATGAGCAGTTCTTC.

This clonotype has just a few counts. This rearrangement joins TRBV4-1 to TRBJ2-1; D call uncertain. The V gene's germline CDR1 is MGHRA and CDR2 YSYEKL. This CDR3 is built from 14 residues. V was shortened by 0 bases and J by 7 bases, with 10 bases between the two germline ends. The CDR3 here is CASSQDPPGNEQFF. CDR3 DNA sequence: TGCGCCAGCAGCCAAGATCCCCCGGGTAATGAGCAGTTCTTC.

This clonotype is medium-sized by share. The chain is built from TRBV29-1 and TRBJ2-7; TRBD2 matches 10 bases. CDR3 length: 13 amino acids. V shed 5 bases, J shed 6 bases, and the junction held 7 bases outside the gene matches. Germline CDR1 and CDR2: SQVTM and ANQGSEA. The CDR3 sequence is CSVTAGGQGEQYF. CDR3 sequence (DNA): TGCAGCGTTACAGCGGGAGGGCAGGGCGAGCAGTACTTC.

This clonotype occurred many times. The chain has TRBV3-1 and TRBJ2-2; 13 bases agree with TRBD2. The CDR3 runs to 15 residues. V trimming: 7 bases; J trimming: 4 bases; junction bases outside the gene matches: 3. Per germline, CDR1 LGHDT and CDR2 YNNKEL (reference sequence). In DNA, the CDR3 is TGTGCCAGCACTAGACTAGCGGGAGGCACCGGGGAGCTGTTTTTT. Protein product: CASTRLAGGTGELFF. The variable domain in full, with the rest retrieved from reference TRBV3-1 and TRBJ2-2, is DTAVSQTPKYLVTQMGNDKSIKCEQNLGHDTMYWYKQDSKKFLKIMFSYNNKELIINETVPNRFSPKSPDKAHLNLHINSLELGDSAVYFCASTRLAGGTGELFFGEGSRLTVL.

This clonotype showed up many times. The CDR3 DNA is TGCAGTGCTAGAGATCCTAGGGCAGGGGAGGCGGATGGCTACACCTTC. Translated: CSARDPRAGEADGYTF. This chain uses TRBV20-1 with TRBJ1-2, with D perhaps matching TRBD1 (6 bases). V was trimmed by 0 bases and J by 6 bases, leaving 20 bases between them. This CDR3 comprises 16 residues. Germline V gene sequence: CDR1 DFQATT, CDR2 SNEGSKA (reference sequence).

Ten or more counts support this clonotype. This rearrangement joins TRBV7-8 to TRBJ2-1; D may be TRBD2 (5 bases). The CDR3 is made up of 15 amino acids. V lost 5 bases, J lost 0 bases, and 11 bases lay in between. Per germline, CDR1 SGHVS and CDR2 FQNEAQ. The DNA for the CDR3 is TGTGCCAGCAGCCGGACTCTAGGCTCCTACAATGAGCAGTTCTTC. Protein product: CASSRTLGSYNEQFF.

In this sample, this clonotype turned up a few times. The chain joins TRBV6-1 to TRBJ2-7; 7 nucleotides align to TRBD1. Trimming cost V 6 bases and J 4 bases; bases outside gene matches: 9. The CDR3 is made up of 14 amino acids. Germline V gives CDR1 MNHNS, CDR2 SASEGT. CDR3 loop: CASSQQGSGYEQYF. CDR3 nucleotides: TGTGCCAGCAGCCAACAGGGGTCAGGGTACGAGCAGTACTTC.

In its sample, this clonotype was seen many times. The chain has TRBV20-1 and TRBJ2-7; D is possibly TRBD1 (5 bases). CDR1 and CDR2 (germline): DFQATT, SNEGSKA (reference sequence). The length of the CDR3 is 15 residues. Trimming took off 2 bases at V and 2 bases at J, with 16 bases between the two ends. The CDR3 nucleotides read TGCAGTGCTAGAATTCCGGCAGGGAAAGCCTACGAGCAGTACTTC. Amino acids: CSARIPAGKAYEQYF.

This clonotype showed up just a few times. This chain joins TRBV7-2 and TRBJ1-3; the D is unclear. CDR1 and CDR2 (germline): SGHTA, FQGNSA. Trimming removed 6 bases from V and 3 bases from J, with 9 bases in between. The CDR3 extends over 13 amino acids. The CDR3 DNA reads TGTGCCAGCAGTCGAGGTGGTGGAAACACCATATATTTT. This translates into CASSRGGGNTIYF.

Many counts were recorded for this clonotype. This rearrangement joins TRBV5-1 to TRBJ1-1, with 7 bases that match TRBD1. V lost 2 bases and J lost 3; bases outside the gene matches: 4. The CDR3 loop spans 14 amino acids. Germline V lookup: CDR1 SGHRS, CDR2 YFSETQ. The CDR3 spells CASSLQGQHTEAFF. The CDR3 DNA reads TGCGCCAGCAGCTTACAGGGACAGCACACTGAAGCTTTCTTT.

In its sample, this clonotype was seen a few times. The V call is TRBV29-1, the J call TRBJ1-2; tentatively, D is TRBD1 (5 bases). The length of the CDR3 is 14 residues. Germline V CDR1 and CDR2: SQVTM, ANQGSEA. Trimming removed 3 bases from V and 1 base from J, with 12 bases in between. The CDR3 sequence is CSVDGQGHNYGYTF. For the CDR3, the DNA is TGCAGCGTTGATGGGCAGGGCCATAACTATGGCTACACCTTC.

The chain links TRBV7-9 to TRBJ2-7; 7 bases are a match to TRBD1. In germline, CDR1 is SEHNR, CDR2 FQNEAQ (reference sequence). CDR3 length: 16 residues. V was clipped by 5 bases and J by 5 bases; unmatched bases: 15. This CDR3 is CASSQTKGAPPDEQYF. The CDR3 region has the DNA TGTGCCAGCAGCCAGACCAAGGGGGCGCCTCCCGACGAGCAGTACTTC. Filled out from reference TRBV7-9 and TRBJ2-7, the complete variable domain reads DTGVSQNPRHKITKRGQNVTFRCDPISEHNRLYWYRQTLGQGPEFLTYFQNEAQLEKSRLLSDRFSAERPKGSFSTLEIQRTEQGDSAMYLCASSQTKGAPPDEQYFGPGTRLTVT.

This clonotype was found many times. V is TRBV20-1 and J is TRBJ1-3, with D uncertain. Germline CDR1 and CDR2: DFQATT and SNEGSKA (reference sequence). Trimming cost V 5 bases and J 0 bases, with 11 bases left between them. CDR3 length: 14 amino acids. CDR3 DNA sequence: TGCAGTGCTTCCCCCCAGGTCTCTGGAAACACCATATATTTT. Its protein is CSASPQVSGNTIYF.

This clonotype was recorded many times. The CDR3: CASAPHIGARGYEQYF. The CDR3 region has the DNA TGTGCCAGCGCGCCCCATATCGGAGCCCGGGGTTACGAGCAGTACTTC. This chain connects TRBV27 to TRBJ2-7, with D perhaps TRBD2 (5 bases). Per the germline V gene, CDR1 is MNHEY and CDR2 is SMNVEV (reference sequence). V shed 8 bases and J shed 4 bases, with 24 bases lying between them. The CDR3 spans 16 residues.

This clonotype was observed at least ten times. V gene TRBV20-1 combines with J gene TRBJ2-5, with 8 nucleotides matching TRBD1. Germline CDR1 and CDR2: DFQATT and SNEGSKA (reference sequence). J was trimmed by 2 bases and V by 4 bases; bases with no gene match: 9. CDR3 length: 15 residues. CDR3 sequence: CSATLRDRGQETQYF. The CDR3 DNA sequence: TGCAGTGCTACTCTCAGAGACAGGGGACAAGAGACCCAGTACTTC.

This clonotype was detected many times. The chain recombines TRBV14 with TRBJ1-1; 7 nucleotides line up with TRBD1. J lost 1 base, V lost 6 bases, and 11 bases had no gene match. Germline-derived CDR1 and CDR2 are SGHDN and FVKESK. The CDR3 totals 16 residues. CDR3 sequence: CASSKRIGTENTEAFF. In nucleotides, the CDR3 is TGTGCCAGCAGTAAAAGAATCGGGACAGAGAACACTGAAGCTTTCTTT.

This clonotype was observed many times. CDR3 amino acids: CASSYSGERPEAFF. The CDR3 coding sequence is TGTGCCAGCAGTTACTCGGGGGAGAGACCTGAAGCTTTCTTT. The chain couples TRBV6-5 to TRBJ1-1; D possibly corresponds to TRBD1 (5 bases). The CDR3 totals 14 residues. Trimming left V 0 bases short and J 6 bases short, with 11 bases between. CDR1 and CDR2 (germline): MNHEY, SVGAGI.

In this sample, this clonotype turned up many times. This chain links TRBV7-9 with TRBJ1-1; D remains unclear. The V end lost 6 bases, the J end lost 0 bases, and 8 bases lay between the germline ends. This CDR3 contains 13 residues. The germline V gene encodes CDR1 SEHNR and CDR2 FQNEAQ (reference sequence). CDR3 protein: CASSFTLNTEAFF. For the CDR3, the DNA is TGTGCCAGCAGTTTCACACTGAACACTGAAGCTTTCTTT.

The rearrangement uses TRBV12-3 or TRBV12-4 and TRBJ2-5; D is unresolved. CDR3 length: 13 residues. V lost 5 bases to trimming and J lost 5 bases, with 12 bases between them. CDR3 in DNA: TGTGCCAGCAGTCCCTCCTCAGCGGAGACCCAGTACTTC. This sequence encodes CASSPSSAETQYF.

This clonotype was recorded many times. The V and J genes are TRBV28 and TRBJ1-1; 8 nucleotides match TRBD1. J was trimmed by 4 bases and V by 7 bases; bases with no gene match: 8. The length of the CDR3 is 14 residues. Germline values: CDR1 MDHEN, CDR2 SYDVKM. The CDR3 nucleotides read TGTGCCAGCACCCGGACAGGGTTGGCCACTGAAGCTTTCTTT. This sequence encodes CASTRTGLATEAFF.

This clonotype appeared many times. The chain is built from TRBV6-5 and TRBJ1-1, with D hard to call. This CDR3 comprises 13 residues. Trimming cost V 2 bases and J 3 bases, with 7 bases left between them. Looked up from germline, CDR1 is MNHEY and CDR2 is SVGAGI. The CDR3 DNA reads TGTGCCAGCAGTTACAGGGATTACACTGAAGCTTTCTTT. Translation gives CASSYRDYTEAFF.